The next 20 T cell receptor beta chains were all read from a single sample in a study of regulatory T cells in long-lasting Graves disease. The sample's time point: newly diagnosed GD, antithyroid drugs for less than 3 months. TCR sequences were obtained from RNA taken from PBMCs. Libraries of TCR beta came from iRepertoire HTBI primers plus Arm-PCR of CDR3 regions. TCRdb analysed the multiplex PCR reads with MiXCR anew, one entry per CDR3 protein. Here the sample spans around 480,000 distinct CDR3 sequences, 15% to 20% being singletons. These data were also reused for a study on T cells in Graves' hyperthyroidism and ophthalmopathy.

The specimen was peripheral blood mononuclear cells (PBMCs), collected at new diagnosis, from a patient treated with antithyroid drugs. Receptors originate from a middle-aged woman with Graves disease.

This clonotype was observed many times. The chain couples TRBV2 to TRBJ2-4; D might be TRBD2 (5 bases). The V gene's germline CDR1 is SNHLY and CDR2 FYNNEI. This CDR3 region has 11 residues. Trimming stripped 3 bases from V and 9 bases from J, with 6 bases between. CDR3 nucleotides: TGTGCCAGCAGTGAGGCGGGCATTCAGTACTTC. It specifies CASSEAGIQYF.

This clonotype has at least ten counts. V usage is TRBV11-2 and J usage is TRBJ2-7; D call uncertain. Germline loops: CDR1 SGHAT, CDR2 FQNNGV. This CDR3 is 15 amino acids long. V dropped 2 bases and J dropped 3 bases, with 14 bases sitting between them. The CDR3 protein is CASSLTDGRHYEQYF. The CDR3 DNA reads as TGTGCCAGCAGCTTAACCGATGGTCGACACTACGAGCAGTACTTC.

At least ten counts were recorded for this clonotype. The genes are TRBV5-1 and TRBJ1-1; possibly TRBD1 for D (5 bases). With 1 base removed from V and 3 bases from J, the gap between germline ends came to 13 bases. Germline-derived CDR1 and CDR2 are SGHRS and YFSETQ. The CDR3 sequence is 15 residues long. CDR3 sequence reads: CASSLMHGADTEAFF. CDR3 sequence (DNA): TGCGCCAGCAGCTTGATGCATGGGGCGGACACTGAAGCTTTCTTT.

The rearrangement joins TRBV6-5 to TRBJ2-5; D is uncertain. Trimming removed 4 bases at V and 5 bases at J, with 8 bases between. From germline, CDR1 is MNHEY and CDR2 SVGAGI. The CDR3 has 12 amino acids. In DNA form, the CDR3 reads TGTGCCAGCAGTTCCCCCGATGAGACCCAGTACTTC. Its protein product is CASSSPDETQYF.

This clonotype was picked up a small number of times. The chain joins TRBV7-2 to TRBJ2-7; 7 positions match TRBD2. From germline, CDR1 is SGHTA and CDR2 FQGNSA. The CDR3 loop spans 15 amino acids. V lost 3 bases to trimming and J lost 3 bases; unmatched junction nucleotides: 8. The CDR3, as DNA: TGTGCCAGCAGCTTTACCGGCGGGGGTAACTACGAGCAGTACTTC. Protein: CASSFTGGGNYEQYF.

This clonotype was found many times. The CDR3 spells CASSPSSGGYNEQFF. The DNA of the CDR3 is TGTGCCAGCAGTCCGTCTAGCGGGGGCTACAATGAGCAGTTCTTC. The genes are TRBV27 and TRBJ2-1, with TRBD2 matching over 10 bases. Germline CDR1 MNHEY, CDR2 SMNVEV (reference sequence). The CDR3 has 15 residues. V trimming: 5 bases; J trimming: 3 bases; junction bases outside the gene matches: 4.

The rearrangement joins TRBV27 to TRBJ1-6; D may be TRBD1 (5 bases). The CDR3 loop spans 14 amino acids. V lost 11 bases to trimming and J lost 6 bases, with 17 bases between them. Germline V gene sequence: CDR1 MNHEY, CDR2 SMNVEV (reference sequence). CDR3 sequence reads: CAAGERGFNSPLHF. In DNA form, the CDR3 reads TGTGCCGCCGGGGAAAGGGGTTTTAATTCACCCCTCCACTTT.

CDR3 residues: CASSVAPGRNTEAFF. CDR3 DNA sequence: TGTGCCAGCAGCGTAGCTCCAGGGAGGAACACTGAAGCTTTCTTT. This chain connects TRBV9 to TRBJ1-1; a weak D match, TRBD1 (5 bases). Trimming left V 0 bases short and J 1 base short, with 10 bases between. Germline V gene data show CDR1 as SGDLS and CDR2 as YYNGEE. The CDR3 totals 15 residues.

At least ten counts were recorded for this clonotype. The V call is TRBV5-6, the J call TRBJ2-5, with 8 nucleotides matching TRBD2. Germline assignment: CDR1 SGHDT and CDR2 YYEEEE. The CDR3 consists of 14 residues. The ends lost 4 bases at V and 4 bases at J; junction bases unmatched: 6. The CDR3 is CASSPPAGVETQYF. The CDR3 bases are TGTGCCAGCAGCCCGCCAGCGGGGGTAGAGACCCAGTACTTC.

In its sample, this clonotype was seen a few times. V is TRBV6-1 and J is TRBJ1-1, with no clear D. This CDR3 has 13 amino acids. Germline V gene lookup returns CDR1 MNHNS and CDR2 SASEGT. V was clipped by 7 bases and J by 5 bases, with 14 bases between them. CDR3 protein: CASIPSERTEAFF. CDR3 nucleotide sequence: TGTGCCAGCATCCCCAGCGAGAGGACTGAAGCTTTCTTT.

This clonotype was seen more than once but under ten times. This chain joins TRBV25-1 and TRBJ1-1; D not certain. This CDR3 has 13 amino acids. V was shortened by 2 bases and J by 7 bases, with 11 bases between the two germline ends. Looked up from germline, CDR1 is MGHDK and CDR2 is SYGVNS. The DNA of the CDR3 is TGTGCCAGCAGTGAAGGGCGGGGTCATGAAGCTTTCTTT. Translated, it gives CASSEGRGHEAFF. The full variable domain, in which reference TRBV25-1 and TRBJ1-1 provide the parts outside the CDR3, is EADIYQTPRYLVIGTGKKITLECSQTMGHDKMYWYQQDPGMELHLIHYSYGVNSTEKGDLSSESTVSRIRTEHFPLTLESARPSHTSQYLCASSEGRGHEAFFGQGTRLTVV.

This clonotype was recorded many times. DNA for the CDR3: TGTGCCAGCAGGCCCCAAGCCTCTACGGGGGAGACCCAGTACTTC. Translation: CASRPQASTGETQYF. The genes are TRBV11-2 and TRBJ2-5; D is perhaps TRBD2 (5 bases). V was shortened by 6 bases and J by 5 bases, with 19 bases between the two germline ends. Germline V gene sequence: CDR1 SGHAT, CDR2 FQNNGV. CDR3 size: 15 residues.

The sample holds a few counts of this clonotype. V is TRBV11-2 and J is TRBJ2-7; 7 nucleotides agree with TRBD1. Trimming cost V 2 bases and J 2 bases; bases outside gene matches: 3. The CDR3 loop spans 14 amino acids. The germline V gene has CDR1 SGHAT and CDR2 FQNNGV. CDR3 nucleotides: TGTGCCAGCAGCTTATATGACAGGGCCTACGAGCAGTACTTC. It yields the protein CASSLYDRAYEQYF. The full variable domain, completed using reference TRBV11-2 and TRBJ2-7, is EAGVAQSPRYKIIEKRQSVAFWCNPISGHATLYWYQQILGQGPKLLIQFQNNGVVDDSQLPKDRFSAERLKGVDSTLKIQPAKLEDSAVYLCASSLYDRAYEQYFGPGTRLTVT.

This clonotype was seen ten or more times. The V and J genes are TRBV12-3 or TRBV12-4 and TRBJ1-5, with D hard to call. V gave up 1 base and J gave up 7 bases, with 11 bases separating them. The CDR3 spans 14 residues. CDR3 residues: CASSLGRTFQPQHF. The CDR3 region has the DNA TGTGCCAGCAGTTTAGGCCGCACCTTCCAGCCCCAGCATTTT.

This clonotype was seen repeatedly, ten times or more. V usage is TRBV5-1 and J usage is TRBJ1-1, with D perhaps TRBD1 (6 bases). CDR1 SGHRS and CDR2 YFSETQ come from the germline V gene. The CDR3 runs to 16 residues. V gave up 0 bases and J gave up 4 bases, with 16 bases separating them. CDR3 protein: CASSLGSGTRLTEAFF. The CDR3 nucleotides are TGCGCCAGCAGCTTGGGGTCAGGGACAAGGCTCACTGAAGCTTTCTTT.

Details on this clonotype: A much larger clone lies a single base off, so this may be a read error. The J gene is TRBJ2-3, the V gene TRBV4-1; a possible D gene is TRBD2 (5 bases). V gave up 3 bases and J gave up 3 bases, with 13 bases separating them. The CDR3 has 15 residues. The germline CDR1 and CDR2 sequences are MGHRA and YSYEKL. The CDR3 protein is CASSQDGVRTDTQYF. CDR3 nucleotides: TGCGCCAGCAGCCAGGACGGGGTGAGGACAGATACGCAGTATTTT.

CDR3 loop: CASSQEEGRNEKLFF. The CDR3 nucleotides are TGCGCCAGCAGCCAAGAGGAGGGACGGAATGAAAAACTGTTTTTT. The chain uses TRBV4-1 and TRBJ1-4; TRBD1 is a possible D gene (5 bases). The CDR3 contains 15 residues. Germline CDR1 and CDR2: MGHRA and YSYEKL. The V end lost 0 bases, the J end lost 5 bases, and 10 bases lay between the germline ends.

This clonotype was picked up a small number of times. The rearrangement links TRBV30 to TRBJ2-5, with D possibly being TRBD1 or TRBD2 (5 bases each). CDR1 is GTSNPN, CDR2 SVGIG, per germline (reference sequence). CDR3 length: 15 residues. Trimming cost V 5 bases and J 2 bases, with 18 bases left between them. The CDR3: CAWGPNGATQETQYF. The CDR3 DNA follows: TGTGCCTGGGGCCCGAACGGGGCGACACAAGAGACCCAGTACTTC.

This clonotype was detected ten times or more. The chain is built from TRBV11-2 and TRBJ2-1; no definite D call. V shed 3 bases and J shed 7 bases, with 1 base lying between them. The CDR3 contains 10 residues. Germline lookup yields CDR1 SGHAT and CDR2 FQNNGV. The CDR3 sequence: CASSLNEQFF. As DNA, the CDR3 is TGTGCCAGCAGCTTGAATGAGCAGTTCTTC.

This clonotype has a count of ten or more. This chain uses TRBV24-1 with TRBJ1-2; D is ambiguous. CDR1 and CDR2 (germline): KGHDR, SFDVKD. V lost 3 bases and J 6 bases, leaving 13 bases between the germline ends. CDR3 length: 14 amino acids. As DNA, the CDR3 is TGTGCCACCAGTGATACGAGACACTTTGATGGCTACACCTTC. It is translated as CATSDTRHFDGYTF.